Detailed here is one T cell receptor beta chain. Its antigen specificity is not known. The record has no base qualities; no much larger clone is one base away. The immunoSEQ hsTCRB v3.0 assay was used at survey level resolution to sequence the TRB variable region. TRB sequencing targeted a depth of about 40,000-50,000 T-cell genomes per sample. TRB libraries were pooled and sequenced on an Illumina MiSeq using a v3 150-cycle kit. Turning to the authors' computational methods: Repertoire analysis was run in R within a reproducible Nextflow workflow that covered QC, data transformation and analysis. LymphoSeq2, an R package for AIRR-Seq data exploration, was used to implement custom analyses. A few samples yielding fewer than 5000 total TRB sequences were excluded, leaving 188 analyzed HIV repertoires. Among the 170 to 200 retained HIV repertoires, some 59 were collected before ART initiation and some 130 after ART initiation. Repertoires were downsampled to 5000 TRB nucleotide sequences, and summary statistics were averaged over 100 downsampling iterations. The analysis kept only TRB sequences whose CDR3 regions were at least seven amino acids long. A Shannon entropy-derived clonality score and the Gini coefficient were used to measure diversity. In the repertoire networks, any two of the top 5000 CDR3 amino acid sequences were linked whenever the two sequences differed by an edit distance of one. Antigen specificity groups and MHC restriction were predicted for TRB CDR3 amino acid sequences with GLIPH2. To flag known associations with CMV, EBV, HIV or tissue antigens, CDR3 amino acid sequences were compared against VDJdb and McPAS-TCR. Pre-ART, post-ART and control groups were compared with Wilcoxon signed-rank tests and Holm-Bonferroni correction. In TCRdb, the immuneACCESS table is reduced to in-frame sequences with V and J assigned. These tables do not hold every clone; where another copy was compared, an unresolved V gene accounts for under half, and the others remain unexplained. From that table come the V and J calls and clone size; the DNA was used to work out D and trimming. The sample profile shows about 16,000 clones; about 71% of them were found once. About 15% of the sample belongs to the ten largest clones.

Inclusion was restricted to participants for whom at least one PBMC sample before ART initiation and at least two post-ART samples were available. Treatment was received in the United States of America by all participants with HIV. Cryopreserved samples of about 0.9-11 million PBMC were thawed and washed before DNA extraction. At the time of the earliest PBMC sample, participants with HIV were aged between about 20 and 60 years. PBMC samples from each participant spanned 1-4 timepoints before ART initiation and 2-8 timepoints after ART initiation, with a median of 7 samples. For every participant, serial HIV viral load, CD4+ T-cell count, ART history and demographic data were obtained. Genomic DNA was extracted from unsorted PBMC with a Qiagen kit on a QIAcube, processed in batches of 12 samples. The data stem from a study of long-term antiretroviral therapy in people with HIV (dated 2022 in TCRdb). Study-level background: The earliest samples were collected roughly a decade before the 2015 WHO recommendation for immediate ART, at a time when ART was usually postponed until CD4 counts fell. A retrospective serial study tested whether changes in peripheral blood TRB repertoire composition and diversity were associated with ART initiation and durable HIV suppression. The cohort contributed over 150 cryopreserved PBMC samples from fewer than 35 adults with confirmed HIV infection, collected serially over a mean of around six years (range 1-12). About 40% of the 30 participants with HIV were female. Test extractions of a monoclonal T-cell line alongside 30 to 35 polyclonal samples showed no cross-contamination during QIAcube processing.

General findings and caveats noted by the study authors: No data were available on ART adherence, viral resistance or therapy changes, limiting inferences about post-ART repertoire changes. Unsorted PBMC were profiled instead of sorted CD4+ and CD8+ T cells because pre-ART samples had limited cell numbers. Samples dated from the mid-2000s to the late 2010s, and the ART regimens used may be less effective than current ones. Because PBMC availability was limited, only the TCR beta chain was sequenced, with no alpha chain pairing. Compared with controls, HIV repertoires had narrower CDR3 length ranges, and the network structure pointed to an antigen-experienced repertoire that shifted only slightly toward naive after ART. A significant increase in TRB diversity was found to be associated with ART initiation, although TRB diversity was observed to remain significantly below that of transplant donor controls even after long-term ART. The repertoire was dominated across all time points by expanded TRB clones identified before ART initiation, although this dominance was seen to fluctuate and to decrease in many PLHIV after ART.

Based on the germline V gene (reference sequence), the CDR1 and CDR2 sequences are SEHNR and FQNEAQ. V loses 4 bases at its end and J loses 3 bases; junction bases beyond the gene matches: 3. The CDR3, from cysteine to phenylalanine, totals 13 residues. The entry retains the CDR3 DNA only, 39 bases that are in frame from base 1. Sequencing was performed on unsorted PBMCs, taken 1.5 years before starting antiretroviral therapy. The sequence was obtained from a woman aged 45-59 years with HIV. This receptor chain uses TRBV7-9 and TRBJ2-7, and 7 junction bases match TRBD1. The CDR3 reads CASSSGQDYEQYF. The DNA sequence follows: TGTGCCAGCAGCTCCGGACAGGACTACGAGCAGTACTTC.